Listed below are T cell receptor beta chains from one sample, sequenced in a study of Ad26.COV2.S vaccination and SARS-CoV-2 variants. Some clones are missing from TCRdb's copy, which holds only in-frame ones; the method was immunoSEQ multiplex PCR. The sample has about 400,000 clones, 88% seen once. The specimen was peripheral blood, collected in a trial of Ad26.COV2.S vaccine versus placebo. Every receptor here comes from a person between 18 and 60 years old who received the Ad26.COV2.S COVID-19 vaccine or a placebo. Each CDR3 is given with its conserved first and last residue. A D gene is named only where the DNA matches it firmly. Clone size is stated in some rows and not others, as once, few, many or a class when expanded.

v_call: TRBV10-2; d_call: TRBD1; clone_size: NA; j_call: TRBJ1-4; cdr3_nt: TGCGCCAGCAGGGTATCACAGGGGGCAAGTGAAAAACTGTTTTTT; cdr3_aa: CASRVSQGASEKLFF
v_call: TRBV7-2; d_call: NA; clone_size: NA; j_call: TRBJ1-2; cdr3_nt: TGTGCCAGCAGCTTAACCGGGATCTATGGCTACACCTTC; cdr3_aa: CASSLTGIYGYTF
v_call: TRBV2; d_call: NA; clone_size: once; j_call: TRBJ2-4; cdr3_nt: TGTGCCAGCAGTGAACAGACTGTAGCCAAAAACATTCAGTACTTC; cdr3_aa: CASSEQTVAKNIQYF
v_call: TRBV21-1; d_call: NA; clone_size: NA; j_call: TRBJ1-5; cdr3_nt: TGTGCCAGCAACGGGGGCCGAACTTGGATCTATAGCAATCAGCCCCAGCATTTT; cdr3_aa: CASNGGRTWIYSNQPQHF
v_call: TRBV6-5; d_call: NA; clone_size: NA; j_call: TRBJ1-2; cdr3_nt: TGTGCCAGCAGCTCTCGGGACTATGGCTACACCTTC; cdr3_aa: CASSSRDYGYTF
v_call: TRBV7-3; d_call: TRBD2; clone_size: NA; j_call: TRBJ2-3; cdr3_nt: TGTGCCAGCAGCCGGGGGGGTGATACGCAGTATTTT; cdr3_aa: CASSRGGDTQYF
v_call: TRBV11-2; d_call: NA; clone_size: NA; j_call: TRBJ2-1; cdr3_nt: TGTGCCAGCAGCTTACACCTAACCGGAGATGAGCAGTTCTTC; cdr3_aa: CASSLHLTGDEQFF
v_call: TRBV19; d_call: TRBD2; clone_size: NA; j_call: TRBJ2-7; cdr3_nt: TGTGCCAGTAGTGCTTCCGGGACTAGCGGGTACGAGCAGTACTTC; cdr3_aa: CASSASGTSGYEQYF
v_call: TRBV10-3; d_call: TRBD1; clone_size: NA; j_call: TRBJ2-5; cdr3_nt: TGTGCCATCAGGATACAGGGGGCTGGGGAGACCCAGTACTTC; cdr3_aa: CAIRIQGAGETQYF
v_call: TRBV7-2; d_call: TRBD2; clone_size: NA; j_call: TRBJ2-1; cdr3_nt: TGTGCCAGCAGCTTCCTGCCAGCGGGGGGGCGAAGCAATGAGCAGTTCTTC; cdr3_aa: CASSFLPAGGRSNEQFF
v_call: TRBV5-8; d_call: TRBD1; clone_size: NA; j_call: TRBJ2-7; cdr3_nt: TGTGCCAGTCGGATGGACAGGAATTCCTACGAGCAGTACTTC; cdr3_aa: CASRMDRNSYEQYF
v_call: TRBV30; d_call: TRBD1; clone_size: once; j_call: TRBJ1-3; cdr3_nt: TGTGCCTGGAGTTTCCCGGGACAGGGATCTGGAAACACCATATATTTT; cdr3_aa: CAWSFPGQGSGNTIYF
v_call: TRBV4-1; d_call: TRBD1; clone_size: NA; j_call: TRBJ1-4; cdr3_nt: TGCGCCAGCAGCCGCGGGACAGGGGACGAAAAACTGTTTTTT; cdr3_aa: CASSRGTGDEKLFF
v_call: TRBV15; d_call: TRBD2; clone_size: NA; j_call: TRBJ2-1; cdr3_nt: TGTGCCACCAGCAGACTCGGGACTAGCAGAGGCAATGAGCAGTTCTTC; cdr3_aa: CATSRLGTSRGNEQFF